The rows below give T cell receptor beta chains drawn from one sample of a study of OX40 agonist ivuxolimab in advanced cancers. Generated by immunoSEQ multiplex PCR, the TCRdb table keeps only in-frame clones and is missing some. The sample gives 90,000 to 100,000 clones, 75% to 90% of which show up once; around 0.82% is in the top ten. This specimen was CD4+ or CD8+ T cells sorted from blood, taken in a trial of the OX40 agonist ivuxolimab. These receptors all come from an adult with an advanced solid tumor such as melanoma, head and neck, liver or kidney cancer. Both conserved end residues are part of each CDR3. The order of the fields is V gene, clone size, D gene, J gene, CDR3 DNA, CDR3 protein. The D gene is left open where the match is weak. Part of the rows lack a size; the others show once, few, many or a class for expanded clones.

TRBV25-1	-	-	TRBJ2-1	TGTGCCAGCAGTGTAATGTCAGGGGCCCACAATGAGCAGTTCTTC	CASSVMSGAHNEQFF
TRBV10-3	-	-	TRBJ2-7	TGTGCCATCAGTGAGTCGAGGGGTTCCTACGAGCAGTACTTC	CAISESRGSYEQYF
TRBV28	-	TRBD1	TRBJ1-2	TGTGCCAGCAGTTTAAGAGCGACAGGGGGCTGGGGTAACTATGGCTACACCTTC	CASSLRATGGWGNYGYTF
TRBV11-2	-	TRBD1	TRBJ1-6	TGTGCCAGCAGCCTTGGGACAGGGACGGAACCCCTCCACTTT	CASSLGTGTEPLHF
TRBV2	-	-	TRBJ2-5	TGTGCCAGCAGGGGGGAGCCGGGAAGCACCCAAATGACCCAGTACTTC	CASRGEPGSTQMTQYF
TRBV11-3	-	-	TRBJ2-1	TGTGCCAGCAGCTCGGTGAATAATGAGCAGTTCTTC	CASSSVNNEQFF
TRBV6-6	-	TRBD1	TRBJ2-3	TGTGCCAGCAGTTACTCCCGGGACAGTCTTACAGATACGCAGTATTTT	CASSYSRDSLTDTQYF
TRBV9	-	-	TRBJ1-4	TGTGCCAGCAGCGTAGGGGTGGCAACTAATGAAAAACTGTTTTTT	CASSVGVATNEKLFF
TRBV30	-	-	TRBJ2-3	TGTGCCGTCTCGGGCGGACAGCCCACAGATACGCAGTATTTT	CAVSGGQPTDTQYF
TRBV5-1	-	TRBD2	TRBJ2-5	TGCGCCAGCAGCTTGAGTCTAGCGGGAGATGGTGACCAGTACTTC	CASSLSLAGDGDQYF
TRBV7-2	-	TRBD2	TRBJ2-3	TGTGCCAGCAGCTGGGCTAGCGGGAGGGGGGACACAGATACGCAGTATTTT	CASSWASGRGDTDTQYF
TRBV12-2	-	-	TRBJ2-3	TGTGCAAGTCACCCCCCGGGGAACACAGATACGCAGTATTTT	CASHPPGNTDTQYF
TRBV9	-	-	TRBJ1-2	TGTGCCAGCAGCGCCGACTTACAGGGTGGCTATGGCTACACCTTC	CASSADLQGGYGYTF
TRBV4-3	once	-	TRBJ2-1	TGCGCCAGCAGCCAAGAAGGCGGGTACTCCTACAATGAGCAGTTCTTC	CASSQEGGYSYNEQFF
TRBV6-5	-	-	TRBJ2-6	TGTGCCAGCAGTTACAAGGGGGCTGGGGCCAACGTCCTGACTTTC	CASSYKGAGANVLTF
TRBV21-1	-	-	TRBJ2-7	TGTGCCAGCAGCAAGCCGGGACTAGCGGATAGGAGCTCCTACGAGCAGTACTTC	CASSKPGLADRSSYEQYF
TRBV28	-	-	TRBJ2-7	TGTGCCAGCAGTTTCGGGGTCCCCTCTTACGAGCAGTACTTC	CASSFGVPSYEQYF
TRBV5-1	-	-	TRBJ1-4	TGCGCCAGCAGCTTGGCCGGGACGGCGAATGAAAAACTGTTTTTT	CASSLAGTANEKLFF
TRBV5-5	-	-	TRBJ1-2	TGTGCCAGCACCTTCGGGTGGGGCTCTAACTATGGCTACACCTTC	CASTFGWGSNYGYTF
TRBV7-2	-	-	TRBJ1-5	TGTGCCAGCAGCTTCTCAGCCGGGGGCAGCAATCAGCCCCAGCATTTT	CASSFSAGGSNQPQHF
TRBV7-8	-	-	TRBJ1-3	TGTGCCAGCAGCGCAACAGGGACCCCTGGAAACACCATATATTTT	CASSATGTPGNTIYF
TRBV6-1	-	-	TRBJ1-1	TGTGCCAGCAGTGGACCCCTGGACACTGAAGCTTTCTTT	CASSGPLDTEAFF
TRBV16	-	-	TRBJ2-2	TGTGCCAGCAGCGAACAGGGTCGGACCGGGGAGCTGTTTTTT	CASSEQGRTGELFF
TRBV10-3	once	-	TRBJ2-2	TGTGCCATCAGTGGCCCCGGGGAGCTGTTTTTT	CAISGPGELFF
TRBV28	-	-	TRBJ1-2	TGTGCCAGCAGTCCCAGCCTCTATGGCTACACCTTC	CASSPSLYGYTF
TRBV6-4	-	-	TRBJ2-2	TGTGCCAGCACCCGGGACGCAGGGACCGGGGAGCTGTTTTTT	CASTRDAGTGELFF
TRBV7-2	-	-	TRBJ2-3	TGTGCCAGCAGCTTGGGCGGATTCCCAGATACGCAGTATTTT	CASSLGGFPDTQYF
TRBV28	-	-	TRBJ1-5	TGTGCCAGCCGGGTGGGGAGCAATCAGCCCCAGCATTTT	CASRVGSNQPQHF
TRBV30	-	-	TRBJ2-1	TGTGCCTGGACCTTAGGAGCATACAATGAGCAGTTCTTC	CAWTLGAYNEQFF
TRBV14	-	-	TRBJ1-1	TGTGCCAGCAGCCAAGATCAGCACACTGAAGCTTTCTTT	CASSQDQHTEAFF
TRBV12-5	-	-	TRBJ2-3	TGTGCTAGTGCCATGGGGGCAAGCGGGGTCACAGATACGCAGTATTTT	CASAMGASGVTDTQYF
TRBV6-5	-	TRBD1	TRBJ2-1	TGTGCCAGCAGTCGTTGGGACAGGGATAGCAATGAGCAGTTCTTC	CASSRWDRDSNEQFF
TRBV5-4	-	-	TRBJ1-1	TGTGCCAGCAGCTTGCCAGAGGTCGCTGAAGCTTTCTTT	CASSLPEVAEAFF
TRBV7-8	-	TRBD2	TRBJ2-1	TGTGCCAGCAGCTTAAGGGCTAGCGGTAATGAGCAGTTCTTC	CASSLRASGNEQFF
TRBV2	-	-	TRBJ1-4	TGTGCCAGCAGTGAACGCCGTGAAAAACTGTTTTTT	CASSERREKLFF
TRBV9	-	TRBD1	TRBJ1-5	TGTGCCAGCAGTGCCGGGACAGGGTCGCCCCAGCATTTT	CASSAGTGSPQHF
TRBV6-6	-	-	TRBJ1-2	TGTGCCAGCACTCGGGGCAGGGCTAACTATGGCTACACCTTC	CASTRGRANYGYTF
TRBV6-1	-	-	TRBJ1-1	TGTGCCAGCGCGGTTCGGATGAACACTGAAGCTTTCTTT	CASAVRMNTEAFF
TRBV5-8	-	-	TRBJ1-2	TGTGCCAGCAGCTCCCGGGGGAGGTATGGCTACACCTTC	CASSSRGRYGYTF
TRBV5-1	-	-	TRBJ2-7	TGCGCCAGCAGCCAAAACGGGAGAGGCCCCTACGAGCAGTACTTC	CASSQNGRGPYEQYF
TRBV18	-	-	TRBJ2-5	TGTGCCAGCTCACCGGGACTTCTACAAGAGACCCAGTACTTC	CASSPGLLQETQYF
TRBV19	-	TRBD2	TRBJ2-5	TGTGCCAGTAGTGTACTAGCGGGACTCCAAGAGACCCAGTACTTC	CASSVLAGLQETQYF
TRBV29-1	-	-	TRBJ2-7	TGCAGCGTTGGACAGACCTACGAGCAGTACTTC	CSVGQTYEQYF